Below are 4 T cell receptor beta chains sequenced from a single sample in a study of cytomegalovirus exposure and HLA in healthy donors. 60 Vbeta and 13 Jbeta primers were used in PCR. Sequencing used immunoSEQ multiplex PCR; TCRdb keeps in-frame clones, though not all of them. The repertoire includes hundreds of thousands of clones, around 79% of them detected once, and 1.5% to 2% sits in the top ten. The source material was PBMCs. These receptors originate from a male donor in good health and CMV-seronegative.

V gene TRBV19 combines with J gene TRBJ2-1, with 15 positions matching TRBD2. This CDR3 has 18 residues. The V segment lost 4 bases and the J segment 7 bases; nucleotides outside the gene matches: 11. Germline loops: CDR1 LNHDA, CDR2 SQIVND (reference sequence). CDR3 DNA sequence: TGTGCCAGTAGTACCCGACTTCGGACTAGCGGGGGGGCAAATGAGCAGTTCTTC. The encoded protein is CASSTRLRTSGGANEQFF. The whole variable domain, remainder taken from reference TRBV19 and TRBJ2-1, is DGGITQSPKYLFRKEGQNVTLSCEQNLNHDAMYWYRQDPGQGLRLIYYSQIVNDFQKGDIAEGYSVSREKKESFPLTVTSAQKNPTAFYLCASSTRLRTSGGANEQFFGPGTRLTVL.

This clone was seen a few times. V usage is TRBV6-4 and J usage is TRBJ2-3, with a tentative D call TRBD1 (6 bases). Germline CDR1 and CDR2: MRHNA and SNTAGT. V dropped 5 bases and J dropped 1 base, with 10 bases sitting between them. The CDR3 totals 14 residues. The CDR3 sequence: CASSPAGGTDTQYF. The CDR3 bases are TGTGCCAGCAGTCCCGCAGGGGGCACAGATACGCAGTATTTT.

The chain uses TRBV11-3 and TRBJ1-1; D unclear. The CDR3 has 14 residues. V was cut by 0 bases and J by 2 bases, with 7 bases left in between. Germline V CDR1 and CDR2: SGHNT, YENEEA. CDR3 nucleotides: TGTGCCAGCAGCTTAGATCGTTTCAACACTGAAGCTTTCTTT. As protein: CASSLDRFNTEAFF.

This clone was counted once. V usage is TRBV6-6 and J usage is TRBJ1-3, with TRBD1 identical over 9 bases. This CDR3 spans 15 amino acids. Trimming at V came to 6 bases and at J to 2 bases, leaving 5 bases not matched to a gene. Germline V gene data show CDR1 as MNHNY and CDR2 as SVGAGI (reference sequence). The CDR3 bases are TGTGCCAGCAGCTTACAGGGGGCGGCTGGAAACACCATATATTTT. This gives the protein CASSLQGAAGNTIYF.